This TCR beta chain stems from a study of control samples from healthy donors and cancer patients. The CDR3 sequence is 12 residues long. V was trimmed by 3 bases and J by 4 bases, leaving 7 bases between them. Clones were read by immunoSEQ multiplex PCR, and TCRdb kept only the in-frame ones, dropping some. The profile covers about 120,000 clones, with roughly 92% appearing a single time and around 0.6% taken by the ten largest. The TCR originated in an elderly man with head and neck cancer. The sequencing sample was made of PBMCs. The chain carries TRBV12-3 or TRBV12-4 and TRBJ2-7; D is unresolved. The DNA of the CDR3 is TGTGCCAGCAGTTTCGCAGGTTACGAGCAGTACTTC. Amino acid sequence: CASSFAGYEQYF.